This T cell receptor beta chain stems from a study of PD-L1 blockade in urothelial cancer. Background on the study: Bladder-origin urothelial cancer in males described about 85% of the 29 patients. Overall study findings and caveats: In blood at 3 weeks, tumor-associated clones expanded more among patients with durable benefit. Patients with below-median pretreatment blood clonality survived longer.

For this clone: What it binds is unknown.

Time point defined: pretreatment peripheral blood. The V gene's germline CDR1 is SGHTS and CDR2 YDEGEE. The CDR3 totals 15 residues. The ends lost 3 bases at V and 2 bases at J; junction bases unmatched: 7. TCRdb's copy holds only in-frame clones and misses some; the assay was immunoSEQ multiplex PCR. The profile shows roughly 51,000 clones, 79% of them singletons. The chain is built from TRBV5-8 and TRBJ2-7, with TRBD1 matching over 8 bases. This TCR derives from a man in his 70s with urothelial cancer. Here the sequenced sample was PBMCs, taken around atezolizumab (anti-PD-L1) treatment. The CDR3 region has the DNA TGTGCCAGCAGCTCGGACAGGGTCGGGGCCTACGAGCAGTACTTC. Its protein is CASSSDRVGAYEQYF.